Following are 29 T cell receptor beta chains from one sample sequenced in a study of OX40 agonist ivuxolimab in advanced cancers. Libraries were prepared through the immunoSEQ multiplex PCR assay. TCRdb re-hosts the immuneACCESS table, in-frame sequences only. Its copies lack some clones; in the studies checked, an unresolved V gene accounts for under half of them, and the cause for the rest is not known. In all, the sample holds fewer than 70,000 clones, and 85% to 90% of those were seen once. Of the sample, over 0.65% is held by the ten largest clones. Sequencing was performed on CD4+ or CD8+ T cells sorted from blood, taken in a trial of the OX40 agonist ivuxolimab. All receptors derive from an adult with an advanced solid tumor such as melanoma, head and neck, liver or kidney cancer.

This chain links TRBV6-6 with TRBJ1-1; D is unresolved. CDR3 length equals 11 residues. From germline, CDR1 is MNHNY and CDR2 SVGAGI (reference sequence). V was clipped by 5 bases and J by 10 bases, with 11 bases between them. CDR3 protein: CASSALNGAFF. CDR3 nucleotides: TGTGCCAGCAGTGCTCTAAACGGAGCTTTCTTT.

CDR3 sequence (DNA): TGTGCCAGCAAGAGGGGACTGGGCAGGGGCGGGCACAATGAGCAGTTCTTC. Residues: CASKRGLGRGGHNEQFF. The chain uses TRBV2 and TRBJ2-1; either TRBD1 or TRBD2 may fit D (6 bases each). The V end was cut by 7 bases, the J end by 5 bases, with 24 bases between. In germline, CDR1 is SNHLY, CDR2 FYNNEI. The CDR3 totals 17 residues.

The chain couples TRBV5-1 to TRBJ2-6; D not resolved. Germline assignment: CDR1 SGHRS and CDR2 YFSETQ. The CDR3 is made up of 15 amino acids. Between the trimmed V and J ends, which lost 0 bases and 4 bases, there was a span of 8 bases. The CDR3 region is CASSLAPGGANVLTF. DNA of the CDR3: TGCGCCAGCAGCTTGGCCCCTGGGGGGGCCAACGTCCTGACTTTC.

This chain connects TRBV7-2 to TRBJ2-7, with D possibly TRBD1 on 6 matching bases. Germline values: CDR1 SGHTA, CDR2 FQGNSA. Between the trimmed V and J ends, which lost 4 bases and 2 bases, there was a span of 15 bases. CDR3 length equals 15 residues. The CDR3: CASSSGQTLTYEQYF. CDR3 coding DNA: TGTGCCAGCAGCTCCGGACAGACACTAACCTACGAGCAGTACTTC. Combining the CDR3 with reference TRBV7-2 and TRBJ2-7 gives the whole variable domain GAGVSQSPSNKVTEKGKDVELRCDPISGHTALYWYRQSLGQGLEFLIYFQGNSAPDKSGLPSDRFSAERTGGSVSTLTIQRTQQEDSAVYLCASSSGQTLTYEQYFGPGTRLTVT.

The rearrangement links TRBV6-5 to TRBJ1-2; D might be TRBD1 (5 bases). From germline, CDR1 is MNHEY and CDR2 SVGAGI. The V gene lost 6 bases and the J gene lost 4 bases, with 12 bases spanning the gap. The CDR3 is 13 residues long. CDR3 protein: CASSPDRTYGYTF. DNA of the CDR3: TGTGCCAGCAGCCCCGACAGAACCTATGGCTACACCTTC.

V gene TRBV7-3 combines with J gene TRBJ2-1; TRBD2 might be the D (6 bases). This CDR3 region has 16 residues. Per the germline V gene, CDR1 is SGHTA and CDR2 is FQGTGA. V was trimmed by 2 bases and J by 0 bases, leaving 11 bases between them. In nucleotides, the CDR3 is TGTGCCAGCAGCTTACTTTCAGCGGGCTCCTACAATGAGCAGTTCTTC. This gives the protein CASSLLSAGSYNEQFF.

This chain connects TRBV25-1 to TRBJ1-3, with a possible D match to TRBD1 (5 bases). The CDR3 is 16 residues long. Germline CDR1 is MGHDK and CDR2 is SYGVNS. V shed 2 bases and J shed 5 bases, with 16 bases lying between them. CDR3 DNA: TGTGCCAGCAGTGAACCGGGCTACGAGGGGAGAAACACCATATATTTT. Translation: CASSEPGYEGRNTIYF.

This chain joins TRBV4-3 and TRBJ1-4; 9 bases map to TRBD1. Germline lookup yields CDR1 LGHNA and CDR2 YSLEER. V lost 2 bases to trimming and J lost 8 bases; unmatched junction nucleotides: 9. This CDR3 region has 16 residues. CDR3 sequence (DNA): TGCGCCAGCAGCCAATCCTTGACAGGGGGACCAGAAAAACTGTTTTTT. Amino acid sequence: CASSQSLTGGPEKLFF.

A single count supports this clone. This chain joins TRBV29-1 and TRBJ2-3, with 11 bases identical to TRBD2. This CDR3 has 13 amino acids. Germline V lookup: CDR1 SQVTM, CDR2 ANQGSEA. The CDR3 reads CGGSLAGVDTQYF. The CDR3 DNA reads TGCGGGGGCTCACTAGCGGGGGTCGATACGCAGTATTTT.

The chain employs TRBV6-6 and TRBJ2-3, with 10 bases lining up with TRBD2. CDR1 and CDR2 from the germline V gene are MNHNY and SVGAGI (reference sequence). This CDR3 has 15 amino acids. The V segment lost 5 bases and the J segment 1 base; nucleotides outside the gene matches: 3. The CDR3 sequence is CASSPGLAGTDTQYF. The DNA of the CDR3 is TGTGCCAGCAGTCCTGGACTAGCGGGCACAGATACGCAGTATTTT.

The CDR3 DNA reads TGTGCCAGCAGCGGGGGACGGGGCTACGAGCAGTACTTC. As protein: CASSGGRGYEQYF. The chain carries TRBV6-5 and TRBJ2-7; D might be TRBD2 (6 bases). The germline V gene encodes CDR1 MNHEY and CDR2 SVGAGI. This CDR3 region has 13 residues. V was cut by 6 bases and J by 3 bases, with 12 bases left in between.

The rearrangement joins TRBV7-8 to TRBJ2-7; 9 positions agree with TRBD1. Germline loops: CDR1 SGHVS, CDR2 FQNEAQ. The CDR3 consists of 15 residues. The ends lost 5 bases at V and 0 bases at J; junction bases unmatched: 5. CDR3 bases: TGTGCCAGCAGCCCTAGGGACAGGGTCTCCTACGAGCAGTACTTC. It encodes CASSPRDRVSYEQYF.

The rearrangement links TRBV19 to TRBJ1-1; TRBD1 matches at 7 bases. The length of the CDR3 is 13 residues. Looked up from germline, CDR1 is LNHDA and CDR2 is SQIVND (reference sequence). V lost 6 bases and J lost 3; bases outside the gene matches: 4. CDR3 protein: CASRGTVHTEAFF. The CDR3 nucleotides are TGTGCCAGTAGAGGGACAGTTCACACTGAAGCTTTCTTT. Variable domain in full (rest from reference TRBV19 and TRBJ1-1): DGGITQSPKYLFRKEGQNVTLSCEQNLNHDAMYWYRQDPGQGLRLIYYSQIVNDFQKGDIAEGYSVSREKKESFPLTVTSAQKNPTAFYLCASRGTVHTEAFFGQGTRLTVV.

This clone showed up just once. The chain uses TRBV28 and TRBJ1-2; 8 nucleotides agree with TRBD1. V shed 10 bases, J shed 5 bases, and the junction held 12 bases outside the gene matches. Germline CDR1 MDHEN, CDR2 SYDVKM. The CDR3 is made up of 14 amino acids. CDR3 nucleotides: TGTGCCACCAAGCAGGGGGCCCGCGGGTATGGCTACACCTTC. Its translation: CATKQGARGYGYTF.

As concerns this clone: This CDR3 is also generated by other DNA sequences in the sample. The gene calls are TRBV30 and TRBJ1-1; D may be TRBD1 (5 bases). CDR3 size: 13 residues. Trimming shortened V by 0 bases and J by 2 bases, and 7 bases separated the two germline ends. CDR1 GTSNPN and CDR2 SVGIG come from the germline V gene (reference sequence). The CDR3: CAWSVQGNTEAFF. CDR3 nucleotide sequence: TGTGCCTGGAGTGTTCAGGGAAACACTGAAGCTTTCTTT.

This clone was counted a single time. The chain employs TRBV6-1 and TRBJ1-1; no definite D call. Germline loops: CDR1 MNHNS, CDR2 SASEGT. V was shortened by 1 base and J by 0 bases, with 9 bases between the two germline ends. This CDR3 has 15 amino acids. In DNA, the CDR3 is TGTGCCAGCAGTGAAGATAGGCGAGTGAACACTGAAGCTTTCTTT. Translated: CASSEDRRVNTEAFF.

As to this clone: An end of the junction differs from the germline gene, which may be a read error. The CDR3 spells CASSQDLGRGAFF. DNA of the CDR3: TGCGCCAGCAGCCAAGATCTGGGCAGAGGGGCTTTCTTT. V is TRBV5-4 and J is TRBJ1-1; D unresolved. CDR1 is SGHNT, CDR2 YYREEE, per germline (reference sequence). This CDR3 spans 13 amino acids.

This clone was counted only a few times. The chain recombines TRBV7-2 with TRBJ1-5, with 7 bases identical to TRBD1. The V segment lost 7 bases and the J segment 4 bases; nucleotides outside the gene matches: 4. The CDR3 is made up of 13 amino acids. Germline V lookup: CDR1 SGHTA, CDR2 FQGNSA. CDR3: CASNQGGNQPQHF. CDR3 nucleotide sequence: TGTGCCAGCAACCAGGGGGGGAATCAGCCCCAGCATTTT.

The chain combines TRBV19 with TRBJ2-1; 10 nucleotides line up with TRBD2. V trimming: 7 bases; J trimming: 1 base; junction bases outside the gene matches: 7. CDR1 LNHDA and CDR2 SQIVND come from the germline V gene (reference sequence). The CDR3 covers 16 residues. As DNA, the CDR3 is TGTGCCAGTACCGGGACTAGCGCGAATTCCTACAATGAGCAGTTCTTC. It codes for CASTGTSANSYNEQFF. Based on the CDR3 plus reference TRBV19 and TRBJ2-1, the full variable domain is DGGITQSPKYLFRKEGQNVTLSCEQNLNHDAMYWYRQDPGQGLRLIYYSQIVNDFQKGDIAEGYSVSREKKESFPLTVTSAQKNPTAFYLCASTGTSANSYNEQFFGPGTRLTVL.

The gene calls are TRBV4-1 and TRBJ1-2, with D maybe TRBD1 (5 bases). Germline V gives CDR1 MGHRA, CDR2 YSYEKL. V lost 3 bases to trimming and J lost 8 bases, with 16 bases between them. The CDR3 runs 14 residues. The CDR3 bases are TGCGCCAGCAGCCAGGGACCCACGGGGAGGGGCTACACCTTC. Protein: CASSQGPTGRGYTF.

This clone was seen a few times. The CDR3 DNA follows: TGTGCCAGCTCACCACGTCGCACTGCGCAGGGGGGCGAGCAGTACTTC. This gives the protein CASSPRRTAQGGEQYF. The chain recombines TRBV18 with TRBJ2-7, with D maybe TRBD1 (7 bases). Germline V CDR1 and CDR2: KGHSH, LQKENI. V was trimmed by 1 base and J by 6 bases, leaving 19 bases between them. CDR3 size: 16 residues.

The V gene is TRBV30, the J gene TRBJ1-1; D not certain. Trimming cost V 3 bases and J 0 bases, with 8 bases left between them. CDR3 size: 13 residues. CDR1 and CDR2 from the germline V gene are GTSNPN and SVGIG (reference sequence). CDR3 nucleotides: TGTGCCTGGAGCCGCAGCCTGAACACTGAAGCTTTCTTT. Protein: CAWSRSLNTEAFF. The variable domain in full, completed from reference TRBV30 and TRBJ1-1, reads SQTIHQWPATLVQPVGSPLSLECTVEGTSNPNLYWYRQAAGRGLQLLFYSVGIGQISSEVPQNLSASRPQDRQFILSSKKLLLSDSGFYLCAWSRSLNTEAFFGQGTRLTVV.

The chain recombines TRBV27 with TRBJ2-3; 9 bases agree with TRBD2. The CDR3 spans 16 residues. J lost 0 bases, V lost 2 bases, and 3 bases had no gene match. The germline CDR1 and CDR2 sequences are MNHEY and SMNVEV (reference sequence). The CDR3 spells CASSLRLAGSTDTQYF. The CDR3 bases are TGTGCCAGCAGTTTAAGGCTAGCGGGAAGCACAGATACGCAGTATTTT.

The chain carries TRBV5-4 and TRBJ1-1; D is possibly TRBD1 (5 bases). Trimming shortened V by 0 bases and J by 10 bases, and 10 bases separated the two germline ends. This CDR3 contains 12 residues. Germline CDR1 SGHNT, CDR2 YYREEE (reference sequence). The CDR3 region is CASSLGRASAFF. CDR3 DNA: TGTGCCAGCAGCTTGGGCAGGGCGTCAGCTTTCTTT.

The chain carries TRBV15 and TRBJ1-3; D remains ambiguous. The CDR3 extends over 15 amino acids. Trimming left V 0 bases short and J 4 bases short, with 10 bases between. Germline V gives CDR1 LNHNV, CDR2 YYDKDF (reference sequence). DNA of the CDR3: TGTGCCACCAGCAGAGATCGGACGGGGGGAAACACCATATATTTT. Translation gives CATSRDRTGGNTIYF.

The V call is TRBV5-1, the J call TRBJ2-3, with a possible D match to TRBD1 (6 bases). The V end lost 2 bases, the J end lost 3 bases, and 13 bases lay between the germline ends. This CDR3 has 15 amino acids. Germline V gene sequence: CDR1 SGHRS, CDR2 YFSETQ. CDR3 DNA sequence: TGCGCCAGCAGCTTAGGGGGATTAAGAACAGATACGCAGTATTTT. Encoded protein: CASSLGGLRTDTQYF.

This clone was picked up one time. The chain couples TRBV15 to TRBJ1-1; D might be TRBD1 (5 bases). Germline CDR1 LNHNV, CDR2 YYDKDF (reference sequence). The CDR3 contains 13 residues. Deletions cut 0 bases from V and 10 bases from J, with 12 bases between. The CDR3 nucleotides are TGTGCCACCAGCAGAGATAAGTGGGGGAGAGCTTTCTTT. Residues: CATSRDKWGRAFF. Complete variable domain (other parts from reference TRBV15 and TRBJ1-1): DAMVIQNPRYQVTQFGKPVTLSCSQTLNHNVMYWYQQKSSQAPKLLFHYYDKDFNNEADTPDNFQSRRPNTSFCFLDIRSPGLGDTAMYLCATSRDKWGRAFFGQGTRLTVV.

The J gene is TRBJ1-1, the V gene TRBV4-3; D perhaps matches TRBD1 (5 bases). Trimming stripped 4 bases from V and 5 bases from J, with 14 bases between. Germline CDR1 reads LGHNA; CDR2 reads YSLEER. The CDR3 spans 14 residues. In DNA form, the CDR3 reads TGCGCCAGCAGCCGACGTAGCGGGGCGACTGAAGCTTTCTTT. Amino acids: CASSRRSGATEAFF.

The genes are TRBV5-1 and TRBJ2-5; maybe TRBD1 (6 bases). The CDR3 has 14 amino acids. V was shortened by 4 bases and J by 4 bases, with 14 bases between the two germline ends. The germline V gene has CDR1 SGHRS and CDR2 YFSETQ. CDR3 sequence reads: CASSVGGSLETQYF. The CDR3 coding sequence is TGCGCCAGCAGCGTTGGGGGCAGTTTAGAGACCCAGTACTTC.